The entry that follows covers one T cell receptor beta chain sequence. Its antigen is not yet known. Per-base qualities were not stored, and no clone one base away is much larger. The germline V gene yields MNHEY for CDR1 and SVGAGI for CDR2. Trimming at the junction amounts to 0 bases on V and 1 base on J, and the germline ends lie 7 bases apart. From the cysteine up to the phenylalanine, the CDR3 has a length of 16 residues. Left in the record is the CDR3 DNA by itself, 48 bases read in frame from the first base. The receptor library was made with the immunoSEQ multiplex PCR assay. For the multiplex PCR, a mixture combining 60 forward primers for TCR Vbeta segments and 13 reverse primers for TCR Jbeta segments was used. Amplification of the CDR3 region of rearranged TCR beta genes was performed with a multiplex PCR assay on genomic DNA. On the Illumina HiSeq System, the amplified TCR beta libraries were sequenced as 87-base-pair reads. From the authors' description of their analysis: In a later analysis, 80 million or so unique TCR beta chains were counted across the roughly 700 repertoires, and around 10 million of these chains were shared by at least two donors. Raw reads were error-corrected and collapsed into unique sequences by a nearest-neighbor algorithm in which closely related sequences were merged to remove PCR and sequencing errors. V, D and J gene segments were assigned by aligning CDR3 sequences to IMGT reference sequences. For a sequence to be retained, a match of at least six nucleotides was required to both a V gene segment and a J gene segment. A rearrangement was called productive if the CDR3 had no stop codons and remained in frame with V and J, and every other rearrangement was called non-productive. Following IMGT convention, CDR3 was defined as the stretch from the second conserved V-encoded cysteine up to the conserved J-encoded phenylalanine. In an earlier analysis of roughly 580 of the donors, sequences lacking an unambiguous match to a single V gene segment were excluded. An earlier analysis of several hundred of the donors called V segments functional above 56.7% productive rearrangements and segregating when the between-donor standard deviation exceeded 5%. A statistical classification framework was built for diagnosing cytomegalovirus status from the catalog of TCR beta chain sequences. In a later analysis, V and J genes were assigned by comparing TCR nucleotide sequences against IMGT/GENE-DB human TR gene sequences. Using the TCRdist pipeline, a later analysis assigned CDR3 sequences along with most-parsimonious VDJ recombination scenarios. In a later analysis, each TCR beta chain was defined by its CDR3 amino acid sequence together with its V-gene family, and reads lacking a unique V-gene family were excluded. A later analysis removed several hundred highly shared, low-generation-probability nucleotide sequences to deal with suspected cross-contamination and a sequencing artifact. In a later analysis, a clonal expansion index for each public chain was calculated from normalized within-repertoire ranks of inferred template counts. A later analysis computed generation probabilities with a VDJ recombination model fitted to out-of-frame rearrangements, and checked the results against IGoR. Hypergeometric tests were used in a later analysis to score TCR-TCR, TCR-HLA and TCR-CMV co-occurrence, with a repertoire-size bias correction applied to the TCR pairs. False discovery rates were estimated in a later analysis by permuting HLA or CMV assignments 20 times. In a later analysis, co-occurring TCRs were grouped using DBSCAN, and TCRdist sequence similarity was added for clustering within HLA-allele-positive subsets. Co-occurrence clustering excluded repertoires with fewer than 30,000 or more than 120,000 public chains, plus five with anomalous nucleotide sharing. This is the immuneACCESS table as TCRdb keeps it, with only in-frame sequences that have V and J called. A part of the clones is gone; compared with another copy, unresolved V genes explain less than half, and the rest is unexplained. V and J calls and clone size are as listed in that table; D and trimming were resolved from the DNA. The sample contains about 180,000 clones, 76% of them found a single time. Around 1.5% of the sample goes to the ten largest clones.

These data belong to a study of cytomegalovirus exposure and HLA in healthy donors (dated by TCRdb to about 2017). Some background on the complete study: An earlier analysis of several hundred of the donors reported 276 Gb of sequence data and approximately 120 million unique TCR beta sequences obtained from about 179 million T cells. Roughly 300 gigabases of sequencing data and around 90 million unique TCR sequences made up an early release that covered nearly 650 HLA-typed donors. Among the roughly 430 genotyped donors, about 85% belonged to the genetic ancestry cluster associated with self-reported Caucasian donors. The aim of the study was to test whether cataloging public T cell receptors could identify signatures of past pathogen exposure. The T cell repertoires of 700 or so subjects were profiled by immunosequencing and related to cytomegalovirus serostatus. A separate validation cohort of over 95 different subjects was used in addition to the roughly 700-subject first cohort. To predict cytomegalovirus infection status, the study combined high-throughput TCR immunosequencing, statistical association of individual TCRs with disease status, and machine learning. A later analysis re-analyzed previously published TCR beta repertoires from 600 to 850 donors and added high-resolution HLA genotyping to study TCR occurrence patterns. The later analysis used no new phenotypic data to find candidate immune exposures, relying instead on TCR beta sequences and their occurrence across donors. In an earlier analysis of roughly 600 of the donors, high-throughput TCR beta sequencing was used to judge whether each TCR beta V gene segment behaved as functional or pseudogenic. Donor age, sex, ethnicity and CMV serostatus were collected together with the repertoire data. A later genetic analysis used genome-wide SNP genotypes for 398 of the 666 donors, treating that subset as a discovery cohort. All discovery cohort repertoires had been generated on a single sequencing platform. HLA typing covered class I and class II loci at four-digit resolution. Typing coverage varied by locus: about 620-630 donors for A, B, C, DRB1 and DQB1; some 520 for DQA1; around 570 for DPA1; roughly 450 for DPB1. Roughly 5 DR-DQ haplotypes were handled as single units for association and clustering, since linkage in the cohort was strong. On average, roughly 200,000 unique TCR beta nucleotide sequences were sequenced per donor among more than 350 genotyped donors of the cohort, with 15% to 20% of those sequences being non-productive. Beyond this particular receptor, the publication reports: The presence/absence analyses assumed that sequencing depth was roughly uniform across donors, and that assumption may not be true. Specific HLA alleles were associated with 16,951 TCR beta sequences at a false discovery rate of 0.05 in a later analysis. A further reported finding was that TCR beta sequences accurately predicted the HLA-A and HLA-B alleles for most subjects in the first cohort. Because the 87-base-pair reads could not distinguish some IMGT-functional V segments, including TRBV6-2 and TRBV6-3, those segments were excluded. In a later analysis, HLA-associated TCR beta chains showed more clonal expansion and lower generation probabilities than non-associated chains that were equally common. Correlated functional status among segregating V segments might reflect linkage disequilibrium, but an unknown experimental factor could not be ruled out. The authors suggested that the approach could potentially be generalized to other disease states and immunological phenotypes. According to a later analysis, parvovirus B19, influenza, CMV and Epstein-Barr virus appeared linked to several top co-occurrence clusters. Because some donors lacked HLA typing at each locus, the association tests relied only on the typed subset. In a later genetic analysis, fewer N-insertions in productive TCRs were reported among donors in an Asian-associated ancestry cluster than the approximately 670-donor mean. In a later analysis, TCR association rates were found to vary across HLA loci, with the most associated TCRs seen for DRB1 alleles and the fewest for HLA-C alleles. This cohort had only TCR beta chains sequenced, and the lack of alpha or paired-chain data limited which features could be detected. An association between a missense DCLRE1C variant and V-gene and J-gene trimming of TCR beta chains was found in a later genetic analysis and replicated in an independent cohort. According to a later analysis, most CMV-associated TCR beta chains appeared to be HLA-restricted, and the HLA associations seemed to be driven largely by CMV exposure. Immune exposure information for the cohort was limited to CMV serostatus. When HLA alleles, especially DR and DQ, strongly co-occurred, TCR associations were difficult to assign to individual alleles. Most TCR sequences were seen in very few donors, while some public TCRs were found in many individuals. Because counts were too low, 15 to 20 rarely observed V segments, including chromosome 9 orphons, were excluded from the earlier analysis of around 640 of the donors. The classifier was reported to diagnose cytomegalovirus status with high specificity and sensitivity in both the original and validation cohorts. A cluster of highly shared sequence variants was judged likely to represent a technical artifact of the sequencing pipeline. In an earlier analysis of around 500 of the donors, most TCR beta V segments appeared in productive rearrangements about 87% or about 30% of the time, broadly matching IMGT annotations. The study gave a list of about 160 TCR beta chains associated with cytomegalovirus. In vitro tests confirmed that three of the cytomegalovirus-associated TCR beta chains recognize cytomegalovirus antigens.

In total, 666 healthy bone marrow donors made up the cohort. Cohort members were all nominally healthy when sampled, although unrecorded immune exposures were likely present. The donor was CMV seronegative and was included in the group of several hundred seronegative cohort members. A peripheral blood sample was collected from each donor, and TCR beta sequencing was performed on peripheral blood mononuclear cells. Genomic DNA extraction from the blood cell samples was performed with the Qiagen DNeasy Blood Extraction Kit. This TCR came from a man aged 18 to 30 in good health and CMV-seronegative. The V gene is TRBV6-5 and the J gene is TRBJ2-6; no D gene is confidently identified. Sequencing was done on a sample of PBMCs. The nucleotide sequence is TGTGCCAGCAGTTACTCTAGTGTATCTGGGGCCAACGTCCTGACTTTC. Its protein is CASSYSSVSGANVLTF.